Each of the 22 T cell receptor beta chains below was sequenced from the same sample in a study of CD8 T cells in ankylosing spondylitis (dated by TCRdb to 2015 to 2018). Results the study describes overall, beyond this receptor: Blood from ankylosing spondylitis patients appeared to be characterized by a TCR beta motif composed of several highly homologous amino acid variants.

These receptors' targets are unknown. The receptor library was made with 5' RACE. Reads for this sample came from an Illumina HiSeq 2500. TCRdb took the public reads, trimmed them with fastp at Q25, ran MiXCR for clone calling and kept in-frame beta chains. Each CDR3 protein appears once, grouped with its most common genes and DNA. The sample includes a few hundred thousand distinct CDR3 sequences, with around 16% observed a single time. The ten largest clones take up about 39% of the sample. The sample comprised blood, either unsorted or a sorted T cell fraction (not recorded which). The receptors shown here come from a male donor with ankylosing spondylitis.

This CDR3 is CASSAPGQGWNEQFF. Written as DNA, the CDR3 is TGTGCCAGCAGCGCCCCGGGACAGGGATGGAATGAGCAGTTCTTC. The V call is TRBV9, the J call TRBJ2-1, with 9 positions matching TRBD1. The V gene end was trimmed by 3 bases and the J gene end by 7 bases; junction bases not matched to a gene: 8. The germline V gene has CDR1 SGDLS and CDR2 YYNGEE. CDR3 size: 15 residues.

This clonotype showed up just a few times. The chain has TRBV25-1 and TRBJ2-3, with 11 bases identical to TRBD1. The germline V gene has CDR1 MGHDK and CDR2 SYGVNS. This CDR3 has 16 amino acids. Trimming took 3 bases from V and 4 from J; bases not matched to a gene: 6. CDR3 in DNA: TGTGCCAGCAGTGATCAGGGACAGGGGGTTCCAGATACGCAGTATTTT. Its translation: CASSDQGQGVPDTQYF.

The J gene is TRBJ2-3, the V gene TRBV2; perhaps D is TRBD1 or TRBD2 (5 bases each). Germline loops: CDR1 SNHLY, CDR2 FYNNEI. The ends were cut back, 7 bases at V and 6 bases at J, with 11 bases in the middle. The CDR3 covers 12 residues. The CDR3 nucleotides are TGTGCCAGCACCGGGGCCTGGGATACGCAGTATTTT. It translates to CASTGAWDTQYF.

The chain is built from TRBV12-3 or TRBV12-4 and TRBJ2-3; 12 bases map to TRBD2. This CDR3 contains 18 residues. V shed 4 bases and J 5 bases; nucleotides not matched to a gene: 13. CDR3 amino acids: CASSSDWTSGKRGDTQYF. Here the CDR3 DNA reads TGTGCCAGCAGTTCCGACTGGACTAGCGGGAAACGGGGAGATACGCAGTATTTT.

Here the CDR3 reads CSARDLAGGDYNEQFF. Written as DNA, the CDR3 is TGCAGTGCTAGAGATCTAGCGGGAGGGGACTACAATGAGCAGTTCTTC. V and J are TRBV20-1 and TRBJ2-1; 12 bases are shared with TRBD2. The germline gives CDR1 DFQATT, CDR2 SNEGSKA (reference sequence). Trimming at V came to 0 bases and at J to 3 bases, leaving 3 bases not matched to a gene. This CDR3 comprises 16 residues.

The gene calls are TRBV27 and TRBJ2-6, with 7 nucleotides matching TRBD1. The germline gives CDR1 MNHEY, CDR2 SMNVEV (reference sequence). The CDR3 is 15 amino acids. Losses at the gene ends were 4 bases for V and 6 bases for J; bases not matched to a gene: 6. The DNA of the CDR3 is TGTGCCAGCAGTTCTGAGGGGGCGGAGGCCAACGTCCTGACTTTC. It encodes CASSSEGAEANVLTF.

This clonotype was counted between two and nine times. For the CDR3, the DNA is TGTGCCAGCAGTTTAGATTGGGACGCCTCCTACGAGCAGTACTTC. Protein: CASSLDWDASYEQYF. This chain uses TRBV12-3 or TRBV12-4 with TRBJ2-7; the D gene could be TRBD1 or TRBD2 (5 bases each). This CDR3 region has 15 residues. V was clipped by 1 base and J by 0 bases, with 10 bases between them.

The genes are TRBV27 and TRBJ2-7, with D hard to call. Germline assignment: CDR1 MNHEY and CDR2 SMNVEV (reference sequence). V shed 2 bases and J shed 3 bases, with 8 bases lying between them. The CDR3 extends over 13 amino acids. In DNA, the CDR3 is TGTGCCAGCAGTTTAGGCCGGTACTACGAGCAGTACTTC. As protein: CASSLGRYYEQYF.

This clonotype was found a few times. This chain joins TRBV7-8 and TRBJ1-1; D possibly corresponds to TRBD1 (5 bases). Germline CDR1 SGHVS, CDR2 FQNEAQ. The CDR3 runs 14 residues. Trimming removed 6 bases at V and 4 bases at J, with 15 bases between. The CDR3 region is CASRPWDGATEAFF. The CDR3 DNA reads TGTGCCAGCAGACCTTGGGACGGGGCCACTGAAGCTTTCTTT.

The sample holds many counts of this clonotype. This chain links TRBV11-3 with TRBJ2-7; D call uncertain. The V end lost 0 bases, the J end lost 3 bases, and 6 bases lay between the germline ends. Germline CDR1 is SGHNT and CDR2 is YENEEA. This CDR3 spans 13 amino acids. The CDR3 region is CASSLDPSYEQYF. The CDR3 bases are TGTGCCAGCAGCTTAGATCCCAGCTACGAGCAGTACTTC.

The CDR3 loop reads CSVERAGVGTAEQYF. In nucleotides, the CDR3 is TGCAGCGTTGAAAGAGCGGGAGTGGGGACGGCCGAGCAGTACTTC. The chain recombines TRBV29-1 with TRBJ2-7; 8 bases match TRBD2. The V and J ends lost 2 bases and 6 bases, in that order; junction bases with no gene match: 12. Germline V gene sequence: CDR1 SQVTM, CDR2 ANQGSEA. The CDR3 is made up of 15 amino acids.

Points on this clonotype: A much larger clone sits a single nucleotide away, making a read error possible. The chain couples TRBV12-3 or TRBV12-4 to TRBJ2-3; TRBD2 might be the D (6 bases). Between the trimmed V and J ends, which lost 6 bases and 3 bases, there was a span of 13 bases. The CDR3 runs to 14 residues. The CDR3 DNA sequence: TGTGCCAGCAGCTCCCCGGCGGGGACAGATACGCAGTATTTT. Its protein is CASSSPAGTDTQYF.

The CDR3 loop reads CASKTEGGMDNVLTF. The CDR3 DNA is TGTGCCAGCAAGACAGAGGGGGGGATGGATAACGTCCTGACTTTC. The chain employs TRBV9 and TRBJ2-6; TRBD2 is a possible D gene (7 bases). The V end lost 6 bases, the J end lost 10 bases, and 20 bases lay between the germline ends. Germline values: CDR1 SGDLS, CDR2 YYNGEE. This CDR3 contains 15 residues.

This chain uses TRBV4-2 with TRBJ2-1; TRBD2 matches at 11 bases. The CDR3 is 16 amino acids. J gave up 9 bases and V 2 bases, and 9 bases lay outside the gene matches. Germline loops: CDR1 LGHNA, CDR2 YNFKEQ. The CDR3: CASSQLTSGELGEQFF. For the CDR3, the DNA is TGTGCCAGCAGCCAATTGACTAGCGGGGAGCTGGGTGAGCAGTTCTTC.

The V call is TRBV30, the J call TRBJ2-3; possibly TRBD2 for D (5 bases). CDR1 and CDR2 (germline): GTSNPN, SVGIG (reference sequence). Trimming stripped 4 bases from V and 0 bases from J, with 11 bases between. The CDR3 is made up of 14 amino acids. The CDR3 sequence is CAWIGAASTDTQYF. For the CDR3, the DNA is TGTGCCTGGATAGGAGCGGCTAGCACAGATACGCAGTATTTT.

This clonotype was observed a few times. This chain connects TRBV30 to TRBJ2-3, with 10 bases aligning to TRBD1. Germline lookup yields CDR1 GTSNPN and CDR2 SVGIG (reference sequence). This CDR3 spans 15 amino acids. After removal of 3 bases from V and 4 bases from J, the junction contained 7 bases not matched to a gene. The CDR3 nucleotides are TGTGCCTGGAGCCCGGGGACAGGGGACCCAGATACGCAGTATTTT. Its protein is CAWSPGTGDPDTQYF. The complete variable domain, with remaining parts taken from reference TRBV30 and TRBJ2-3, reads SQTIHQWPATLVQPVGSPLSLECTVEGTSNPNLYWYRQAAGRGLQLLFYSVGIGQISSEVPQNLSASRPQDRQFILSSKKLLLSDSGFYLCAWSPGTGDPDTQYFGPGTRLTVL.

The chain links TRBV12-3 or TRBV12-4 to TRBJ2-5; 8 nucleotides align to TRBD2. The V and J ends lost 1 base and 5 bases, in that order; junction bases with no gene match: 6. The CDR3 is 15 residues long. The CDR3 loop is CASSLEAGGGETQYF. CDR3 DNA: TGTGCCAGCAGTTTAGAGGCGGGGGGCGGGGAGACCCAGTACTTC.

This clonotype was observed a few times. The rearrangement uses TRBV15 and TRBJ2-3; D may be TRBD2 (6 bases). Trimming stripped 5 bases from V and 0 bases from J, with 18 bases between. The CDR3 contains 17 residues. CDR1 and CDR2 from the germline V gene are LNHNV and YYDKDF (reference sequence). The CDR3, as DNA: TGTGCCACCAGCCCCTTGCGGGGCCCCCTTAGCACAGATACGCAGTATTTT. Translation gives CATSPLRGPLSTDTQYF.

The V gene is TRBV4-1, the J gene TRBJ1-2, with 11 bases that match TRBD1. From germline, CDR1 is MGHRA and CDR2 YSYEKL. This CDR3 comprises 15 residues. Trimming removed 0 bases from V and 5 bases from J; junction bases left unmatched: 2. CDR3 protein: CASSQEDRGLYGYTF. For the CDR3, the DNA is TGCGCCAGCAGCCAAGAGGACAGGGGGCTATATGGCTACACCTTC.

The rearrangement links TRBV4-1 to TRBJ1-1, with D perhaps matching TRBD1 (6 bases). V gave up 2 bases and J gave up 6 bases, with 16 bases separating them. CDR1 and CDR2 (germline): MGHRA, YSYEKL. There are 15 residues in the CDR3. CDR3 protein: CASSQQTGSGPEAFF. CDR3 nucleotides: TGCGCCAGCAGCCAACAGACAGGATCGGGCCCTGAAGCTTTCTTT.

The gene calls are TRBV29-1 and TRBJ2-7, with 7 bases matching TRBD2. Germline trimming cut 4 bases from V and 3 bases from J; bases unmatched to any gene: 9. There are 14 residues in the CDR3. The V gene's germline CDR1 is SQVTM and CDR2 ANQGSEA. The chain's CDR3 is CSVVPDGGNYEQYF. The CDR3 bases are TGCAGCGTTGTACCGGACGGGGGGAACTACGAGCAGTACTTC.

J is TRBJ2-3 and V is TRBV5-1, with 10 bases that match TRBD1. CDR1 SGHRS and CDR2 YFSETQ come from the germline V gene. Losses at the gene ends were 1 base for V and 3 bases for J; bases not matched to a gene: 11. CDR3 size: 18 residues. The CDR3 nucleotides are TGCGCCAGCAGCTTGTCGGGGGTCGACAGGGGGCTTACAGATACGCAGTATTTT. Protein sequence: CASSLSGVDRGLTDTQYF.